The present TCR beta chain was sequenced within a study of cytomegalovirus exposure and HLA in healthy donors. The PCR ran on 60 Vbeta and 13 Jbeta primers. Profiled with immunoSEQ multiplex PCR; TCRdb holds only in-frame clones, not every one. Of around 160,000 clones listed, around four fifths were seen once; the top ten hold about 9.1%. Study outcomes and limitations: The study designated around 150 TCR beta chains cytomegalovirus-associated.

The CDR3 is 14 residues long. V trimming: 4 bases; J trimming: 4 bases; junction bases outside the gene matches: 6. The germline V gene encodes CDR1 SGHNT and CDR2 YYREEE (reference sequence). This clone has only one observation. No antigen is known for it. Sequenced sample: PBMCs. The chain joins TRBV5-4 to TRBJ1-1; 8 bases map to TRBD1. This TCR came from a man aged 18 to 29 in good health and CMV-seropositive. CDR3 residues: CASSQGQGGTEAFF. The DNA of the CDR3 is TGTGCCAGCAGCCAAGGACAGGGCGGCACTGAAGCTTTCTTT.